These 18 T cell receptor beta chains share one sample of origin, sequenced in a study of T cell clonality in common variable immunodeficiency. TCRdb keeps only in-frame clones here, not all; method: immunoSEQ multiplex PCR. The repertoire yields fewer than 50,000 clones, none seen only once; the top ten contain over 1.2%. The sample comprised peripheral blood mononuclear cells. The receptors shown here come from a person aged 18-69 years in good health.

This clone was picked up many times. The CDR3 DNA, read in part, is TGTGCCAGTAAACCCTCAGGGGGCTTCACTGAA. This sequence encodes CASKPSGGFTE. The complete CDR3 protein is CASKPSGGFTEAFF. The gene calls are TRBV19 and TRBJ1-1; 8 bases align to TRBD1. The DNA ends 3 residues before the CDR3 does, and the rest of the CDR3 is filled in from the germline J gene. This CDR3 has 14 amino acids. With 7 bases clipped from V and 4 bases from J, the junction kept 8 bases outside the gene matches. Germline V gives CDR1 LNHDA, CDR2 SQIVND (reference sequence). Full variable domain (rest looked up from reference TRBV19 and TRBJ1-1): DGGITQSPKYLFRKEGQNVTLSCEQNLNHDAMYWYRQDPGQGLRLIYYSQIVNDFQKGDIAEGYSVSREKKESFPLTVTSAQKNPTAFYLCASKPSGGFTEAFFGQGTRLTVV.

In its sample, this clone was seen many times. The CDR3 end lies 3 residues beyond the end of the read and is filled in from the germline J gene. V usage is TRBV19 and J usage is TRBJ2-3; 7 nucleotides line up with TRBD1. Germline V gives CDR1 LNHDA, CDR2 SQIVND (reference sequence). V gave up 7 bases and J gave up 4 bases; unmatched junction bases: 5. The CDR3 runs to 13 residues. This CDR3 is CASMNRGADTQYF. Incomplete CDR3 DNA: TGTGCCAGTATGAACAGGGGAGCAGATACG.

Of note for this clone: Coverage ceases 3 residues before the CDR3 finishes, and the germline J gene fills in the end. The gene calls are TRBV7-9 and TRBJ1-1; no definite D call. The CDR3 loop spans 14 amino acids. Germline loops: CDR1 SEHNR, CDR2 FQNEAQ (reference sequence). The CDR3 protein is CASSRVSGEETAFF. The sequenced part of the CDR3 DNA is TGTGCCAGCAGCCGAGTCAGCGGGGAAGAGACA.

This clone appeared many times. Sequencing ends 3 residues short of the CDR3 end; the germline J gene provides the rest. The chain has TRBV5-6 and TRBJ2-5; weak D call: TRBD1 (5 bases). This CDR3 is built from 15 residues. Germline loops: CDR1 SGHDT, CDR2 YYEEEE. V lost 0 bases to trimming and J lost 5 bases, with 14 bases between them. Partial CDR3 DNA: TGTGCCAGCAGCTTGGCGGGTAGGGGTATCGAGACC. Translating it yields CASSLAGRGIET. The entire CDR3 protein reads CASSLAGRGIETQYF.

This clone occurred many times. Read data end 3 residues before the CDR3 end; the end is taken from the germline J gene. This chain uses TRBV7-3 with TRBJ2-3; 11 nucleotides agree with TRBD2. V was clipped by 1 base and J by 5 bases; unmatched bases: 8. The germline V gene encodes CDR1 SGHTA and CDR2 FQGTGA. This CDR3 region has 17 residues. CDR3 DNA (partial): TGTGCCAGCAGCTTAAGACTAGCGGGAATGGGGGAAGATACG. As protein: CASSLRLAGMGEDT. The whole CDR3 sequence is CASSLRLAGMGEDTQYF.

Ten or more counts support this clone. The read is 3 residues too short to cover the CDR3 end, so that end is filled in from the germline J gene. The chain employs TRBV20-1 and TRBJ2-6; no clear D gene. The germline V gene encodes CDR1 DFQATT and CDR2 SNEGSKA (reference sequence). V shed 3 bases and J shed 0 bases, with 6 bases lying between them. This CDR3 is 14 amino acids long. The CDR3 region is CSASQFSGANVLTF. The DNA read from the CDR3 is TGCAGTGCTAGTCAGTTCTCTGGGGCCAACGTC.

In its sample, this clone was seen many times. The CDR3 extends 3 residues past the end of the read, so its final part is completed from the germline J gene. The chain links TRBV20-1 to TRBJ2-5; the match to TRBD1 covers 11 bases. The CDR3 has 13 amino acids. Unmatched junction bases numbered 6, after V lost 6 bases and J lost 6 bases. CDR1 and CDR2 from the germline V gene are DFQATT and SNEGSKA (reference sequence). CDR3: CSATDRGLQTQYF. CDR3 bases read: TGCAGTGCGACGGACAGGGGGCTCCAGACC.

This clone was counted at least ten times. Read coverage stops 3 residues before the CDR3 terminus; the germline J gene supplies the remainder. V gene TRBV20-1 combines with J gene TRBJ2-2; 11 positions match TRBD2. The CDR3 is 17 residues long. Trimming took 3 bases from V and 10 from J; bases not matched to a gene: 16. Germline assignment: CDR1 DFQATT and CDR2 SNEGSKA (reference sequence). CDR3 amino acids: CSARAPGLAAQREELFF. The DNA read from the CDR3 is TGCAGTGCTAGGGCTCCGGGACTAGCGGCCCAGAGAGAGGAG.

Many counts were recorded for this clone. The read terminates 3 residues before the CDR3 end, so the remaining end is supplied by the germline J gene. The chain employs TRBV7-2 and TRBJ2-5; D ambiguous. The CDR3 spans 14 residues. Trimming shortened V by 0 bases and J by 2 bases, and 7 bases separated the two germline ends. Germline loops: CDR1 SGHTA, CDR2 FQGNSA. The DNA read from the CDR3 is TGTGCCAGCAGCTTAGCTCACAGTCAAGAGACC. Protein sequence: CASSLAHSQET. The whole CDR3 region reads CASSLAHSQETQYF.

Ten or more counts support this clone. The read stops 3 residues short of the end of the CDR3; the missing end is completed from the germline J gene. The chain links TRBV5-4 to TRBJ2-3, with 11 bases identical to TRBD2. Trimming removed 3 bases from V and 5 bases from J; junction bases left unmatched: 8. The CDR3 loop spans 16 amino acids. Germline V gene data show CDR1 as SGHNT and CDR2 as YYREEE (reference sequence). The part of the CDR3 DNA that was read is TGTGCCAGCAGCTCCCCCACTAGCGGGAGAGTAGATACG. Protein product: CASSSPTSGRVDT. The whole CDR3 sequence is CASSSPTSGRVDTQYF.

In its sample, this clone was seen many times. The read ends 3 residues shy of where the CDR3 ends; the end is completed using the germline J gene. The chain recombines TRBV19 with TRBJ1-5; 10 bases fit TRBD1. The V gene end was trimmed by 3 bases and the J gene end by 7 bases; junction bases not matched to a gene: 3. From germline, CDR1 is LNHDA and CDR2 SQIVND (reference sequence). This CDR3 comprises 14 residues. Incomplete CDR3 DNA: TGTGCCAGTAGTATCTCGACAGGGGGCCAGCCC. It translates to CASSISTGGQP. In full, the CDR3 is CASSISTGGQPQHF.

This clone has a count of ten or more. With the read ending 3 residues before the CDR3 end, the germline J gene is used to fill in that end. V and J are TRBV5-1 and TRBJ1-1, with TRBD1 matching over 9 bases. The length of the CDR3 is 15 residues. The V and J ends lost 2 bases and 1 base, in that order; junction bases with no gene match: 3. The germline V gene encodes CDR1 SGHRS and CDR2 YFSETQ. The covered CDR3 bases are TGCGCCAGCAGCTTCGGGACAGGGAGGAACACTGAA. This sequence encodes CASSFGTGRNTE. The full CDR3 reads CASSFGTGRNTEAFF.

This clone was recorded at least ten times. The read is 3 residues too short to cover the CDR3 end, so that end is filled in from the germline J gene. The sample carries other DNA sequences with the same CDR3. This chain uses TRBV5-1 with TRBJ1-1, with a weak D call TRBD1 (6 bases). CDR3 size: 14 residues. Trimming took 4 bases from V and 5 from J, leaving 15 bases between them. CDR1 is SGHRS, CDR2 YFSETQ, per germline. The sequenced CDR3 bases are TGCGCCAGCAGCCTCGAACAGGGAAGGACTGAA. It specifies CASSLEQGRTE. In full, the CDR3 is CASSLEQGRTEAFF.

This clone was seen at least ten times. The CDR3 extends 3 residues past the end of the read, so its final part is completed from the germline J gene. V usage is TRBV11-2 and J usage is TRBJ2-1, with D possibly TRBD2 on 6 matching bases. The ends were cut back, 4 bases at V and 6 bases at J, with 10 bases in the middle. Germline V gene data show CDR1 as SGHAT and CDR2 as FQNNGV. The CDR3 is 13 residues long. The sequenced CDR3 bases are TGTGCCAGCAGCTGGGGGGTCCTCAATGAG. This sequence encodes CASSWGVLNE. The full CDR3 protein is CASSWGVLNEQFF.

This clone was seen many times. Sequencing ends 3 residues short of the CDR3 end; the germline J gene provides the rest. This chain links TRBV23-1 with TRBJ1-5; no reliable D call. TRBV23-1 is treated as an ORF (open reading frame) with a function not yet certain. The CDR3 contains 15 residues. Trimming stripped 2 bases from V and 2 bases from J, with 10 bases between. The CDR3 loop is CASSQTGLGNQPQHF. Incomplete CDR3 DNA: TGCGCCAGCAGTCAAACTGGGCTGGGCAATCAGCCC.

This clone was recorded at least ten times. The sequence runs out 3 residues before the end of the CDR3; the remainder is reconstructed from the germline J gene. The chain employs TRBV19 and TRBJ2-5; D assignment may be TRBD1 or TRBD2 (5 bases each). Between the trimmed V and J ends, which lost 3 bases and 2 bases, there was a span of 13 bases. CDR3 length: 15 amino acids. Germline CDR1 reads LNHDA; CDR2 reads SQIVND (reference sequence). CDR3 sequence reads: CASSMRPEGQETQYF. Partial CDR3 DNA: TGTGCCAGTAGTATGCGACCTGAGGGGCAAGAGACC.

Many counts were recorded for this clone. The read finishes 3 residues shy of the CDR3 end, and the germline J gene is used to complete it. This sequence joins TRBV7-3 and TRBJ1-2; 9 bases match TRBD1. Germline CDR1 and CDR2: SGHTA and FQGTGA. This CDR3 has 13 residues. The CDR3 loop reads CASSSWTGEGYTF. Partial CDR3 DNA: TGTGCCAGCAGCTCCTGGACAGGGGAGGGC.

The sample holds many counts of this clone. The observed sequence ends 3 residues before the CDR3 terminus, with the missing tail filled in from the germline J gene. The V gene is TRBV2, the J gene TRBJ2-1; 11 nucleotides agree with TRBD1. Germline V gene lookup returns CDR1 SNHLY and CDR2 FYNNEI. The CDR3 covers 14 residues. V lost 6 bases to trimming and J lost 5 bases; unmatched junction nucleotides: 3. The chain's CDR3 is CASSPGQGDNEQFF. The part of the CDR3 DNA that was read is TGTGCCAGCAGCCCGGGACAGGGGGACAATGAG. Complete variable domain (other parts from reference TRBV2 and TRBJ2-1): EPEVTQTPSHQVTQMGQEVILRCVPISNHLYFYWYRQILGQKVEFLVSFYNNEISEKSEIFDDQFSVERPDGSNFTLKIRSTKLEDSAMYFCASSPGQGDNEQFFGPGTRLTVL.